This T cell receptor beta chain came from a study of a mutant IDH1 vaccine in newly diagnosed glioma. About the study: Visit V12 was at week 35; visit V13 was at week 47.

Trimming removed 2 bases at V and 1 base at J, with 4 bases between. This CDR3 has 12 residues. Germline CDR1 SQVTM, CDR2 ANQGSEA. As to time point: week 35, safety follow-up. One vaccine dose held 300 ug of mutant IDH1 20-mer peptide and came with topical imiquimod. New IDH1-mutant, ATRX-lost WHO grade 3 or 4 astrocytomas occurred in donors. Generated by immunoSEQ multiplex PCR, the TCRdb table keeps only in-frame clones and is missing some. The sample has around 29,000 clones, more than 60% seen once. Note on this clone: Its matching antigen is unknown.

Source: PBMCs, taken from a glioma patient whose treatment included an IDH1 peptide vaccine. The receptor was isolated from a man between 45 and 60 years old with glioma. The chain has TRBV29-1 and TRBJ2-3; D is uncertain. The CDR3 DNA follows: TGCAGCGTTGAATCTGGCACAGATACGCAGTATTTT. Residues: CSVESGTDTQYF.